This TCR beta chain was identified in a study of blood T cell repertoires in COVID-19. As for the study in general: Specimens from acute and convalescent COVID-19 originated in the United States, Italy and Spain. From T cells, B-cell-depleted T cells, or PBMCs came the material, which was cDNA or gDNA.

Seattle enrolled patients during active infection and tracked them longitudinally. Assay used: immunoSEQ multiplex PCR; TCRdb lists only in-frame clones, some missing. Of 350,000 or so clones in the sample, roughly 87% are singletons; the top ten hold around 4%. This CDR3 is 15 amino acids long. Germline assignment: CDR1 KGHSH and CDR2 LQKENI. V gave up 2 bases and J gave up 6 bases; unmatched junction bases: 5. The clonotype comes from a woman aged 55 to 70 with COVID-19, enrolled during active disease. The chain recombines TRBV18 with TRBJ1-1; 11 bases map to TRBD1. The sequenced material came from peripheral blood. CDR3 in DNA: TGTGCCAGCTCACCAGGGAGGACAGGGGGCTCTGAAGCTTTCTTT. Protein product: CASSPGRTGGSEAFF. The full variable domain, completed using reference TRBV18 and TRBJ1-1, is NAGVMQNPRHLVRRRGQEARLRCSPMKGHSHVYWYRQLPEEGLKFMVYLQKENIIDESGMPKERFSAEFPKEGPSILRIQQVVRGDSAAYFCASSPGRTGGSEAFFGQGTRLTVV.